This T cell receptor (beta chain) was profiled in a study of control samples from healthy donors and cancer patients. Libraries were prepared by immunoSEQ multiplex PCR; TCRdb keeps only in-frame clonotypes and omits some of them. Here the sample spans over 150,000 clones, around 94% being singletons. CDR1 MNHNY and CDR2 SVGAGI come from the germline V gene (reference sequence). The CDR3 contains 15 residues. After removal of 3 bases from V and 4 bases from J, the junction contained 6 bases not matched to a gene. The sequence came from a woman between 18 and 29 years old in good health. The sample was blood. The V and J genes are TRBV6-6 and TRBJ2-3; 8 bases agree with TRBD2. As DNA, the CDR3 is TGTGCCAGCAGTTATACGGGGGGGGCGGCAGATACGCAGTATTTT. Residues: CASSYTGGAADTQYF.